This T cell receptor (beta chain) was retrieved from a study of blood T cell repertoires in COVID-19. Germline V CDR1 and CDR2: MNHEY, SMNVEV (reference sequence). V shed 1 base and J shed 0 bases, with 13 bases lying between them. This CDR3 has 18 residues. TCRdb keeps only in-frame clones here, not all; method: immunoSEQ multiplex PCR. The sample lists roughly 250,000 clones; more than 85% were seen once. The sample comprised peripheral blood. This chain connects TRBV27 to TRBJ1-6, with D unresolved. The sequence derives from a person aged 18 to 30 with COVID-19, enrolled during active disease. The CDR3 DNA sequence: TGTGCCAGCAGTTTATTCTCTAGGAGGATCTCCTATAATTCACCCCTCCACTTT. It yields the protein CASSLFSRRISYNSPLHF.